The source of this T cell receptor (beta chain) is a study of CD8 T cells in ankylosing spondylitis (dated by TCRdb to the late 2010s). Broadly, across the study: T cell receptor beta repertoires were profiled in healthy donors and ankylosing spondylitis patients so that disease-linked TCR variants could be found. Peripheral blood was sampled, and synovial fluid was additionally collected from ankylosing spondylitis patients. The full study cohort comprised about 25 ankylosing spondylitis patients and some 100 healthy donors. Results the study describes overall, beyond this receptor: The disease-linked clones had a CD8+ phenotype and were found at relatively low frequencies in peripheral blood. According to the report, matched synovial fluid samples from ankylosing spondylitis patients were significantly enriched for the disease-linked clones. Blood from ankylosing spondylitis patients appeared to be characterized by a TCR beta motif composed of eight or nine highly homologous amino acid variants. Some of the motif variants had been reported before in the synovial fluid and blood of reactive arthritis patients, a finding that suggests common disease-initiation mechanisms.

The reads were generated on an Illumina HiSeq 2500. Quantitative 5'-RACE with molecular barcodes was the method used to prepare the TCR beta libraries. The source study handled its data this way. A new computational method based on a probabilistic model of VDJ rearrangement was used to identify disease-linked TCR variants. TCRdb applied fastp at Q25 and MiXCR to the public reads, then kept only in-frame beta chains. When rows share a CDR3 protein, they turn into one entry using the most common DNA and genes. The V and J calls follow TCRdb's processing rather than the paper's. The sample table lists some 340,000 distinct CDR3 sequences, about 15% of them with a count of one. Less than 1.1% of the sample comes from the top ten. This clonotype was seen more than once but under ten times. What this receptor recognizes is not known. Base qualities are not provided; no much larger clone lies one nucleotide away.

V loses 1 base, J loses 3 bases, and the germline ends lie 16 bases apart. The CDR3 sequence holds 15 residues, the cysteine and phenylalanine included. The sequence is cut down to CDR3 DNA, 45 bases in frame from base 1. Looking up the germline V gene (reference sequence) yields CDR1 DFQATT and CDR2 SNEGSKA. The source is a male donor with ankylosing spondylitis or in good health (not recorded which). Recombination joined TRBV20-1 with TRBJ2-7; TRBD1 is a weak D gene call, 5 bases matching. The specimen was blood, either unsorted or a sorted T cell fraction (not recorded which). The DNA sequence is as follows: TGCAGTGCTAGAGCGCCGGCGATAGGGGTCTACGAGCAGTACTTC. It specifies CSARAPAIGVYEQYF.